This T cell receptor beta chain is from a study of monozygotic twins with inflammatory bowel disease. TCRdb reprocessed the 5' RACE reads and reports one entry per CDR3 protein, with no DNA. In all, the sample yields approximately 330,000 distinct CDR3 sequences. The CDR3 totals 17 residues. Germline V gene sequence: CDR1 SGHVS, CDR2 FQNEAQ. Sequencing was performed on blood. The receptor comes from a human donor with ulcerative colitis or Crohn's disease, or a healthy co-twin of an affected twin (not recorded which). This sequence joins TRBV7-8 and TRBJ1-4. The CDR3: CASSLAGGRGAEEKLFF.